A single sample is the source of the 6 T cell receptor beta chains below, sequenced in a study of cytomegalovirus exposure and HLA in healthy donors. Primers included in the PCR were 60 Vbeta and 13 Jbeta primers. Repertoires were generated with immunoSEQ multiplex PCR, while TCRdb's copy carries only in-frame clones and drops some. The sample lists some 190,000 clones, about 80% seen once, with approximately 1.3% in the top ten. Sequencing was done on a sample of PBMCs. These receptors originate from a man between 18 and 35 years old in good health and CMV-seronegative.

The chain has TRBV6-1 and TRBJ2-7; 9 bases match TRBD1. The CDR3 contains 15 residues. Germline values: CDR1 MNHNS, CDR2 SASEGT. V trimming: 3 bases; J trimming: 7 bases; junction bases outside the gene matches: 10. The CDR3, as DNA: TGTGCCAGCAGTGAGAGGACAGGGGCCCGTGGGGAGCAGTACTTC. The encoded protein is CASSERTGARGEQYF.

This clone was seen once. The rearrangement uses TRBV7-2 and TRBJ2-3; 9 bases line up with TRBD1. The germline CDR1 and CDR2 sequences are SGHTA and FQGNSA. Trimming removed 4 bases from V and 8 bases from J; junction bases left unmatched: 10. This CDR3 has 15 residues. The CDR3 DNA follows: TGTGCCAGCAGCTCCGGCGACAGGGGGAGAGGTACGCAGTATTTT. Translation gives CASSSGDRGRGTQYF.

In this sample, this clone turned up a few times. This chain links TRBV7-9 with TRBJ1-2; a weak D match, TRBD1 (6 bases). The CDR3 is made up of 15 amino acids. V was cut by 2 bases and J by 0 bases, with 10 bases left in between. Germline values: CDR1 SEHNR, CDR2 FQNEAQ (reference sequence). The CDR3 is CASSLIGTTNYGYTF. CDR3 sequence (DNA): TGTGCCAGCAGCTTAATCGGGACAACTAACTATGGCTACACCTTC.

The CDR3 DNA sequence: TGCAGCGGCGGGAATTCGAACACTGAAGCTTTCTTT. It is translated as CSGGNSNTEAFF. The genes are TRBV29-1 and TRBJ1-1; D not resolved. Germline-derived CDR1 and CDR2 are SQVTM and ANQGSEA. Trimming removed 7 bases at V and 1 base at J, with 10 bases between. This CDR3 is 12 amino acids long.

A remark on this clone: The same CDR3 can be traced to other DNA sequences in this sample. The gene calls are TRBV7-2 and TRBJ1-2, with 8 nucleotides matching TRBD1. V was pared by 5 bases and J by 6 bases, with 5 bases of the junction left unmatched. The CDR3 has 13 amino acids. Germline CDR1 is SGHTA and CDR2 is FQGNSA. This CDR3 reads CASSLRQGNGYTF. The CDR3 DNA follows: TGTGCCAGCAGCCTAAGACAGGGGAATGGCTACACCTTC.

V and J are TRBV13 and TRBJ1-2; 7 bases are a match to TRBD1. V lost 1 base to trimming and J lost 8 bases; unmatched junction nucleotides: 16. The CDR3 covers 17 residues. Germline values: CDR1 PRHDT, CDR2 FYEKMQ (reference sequence). DNA for the CDR3: TGTGCCAGCAGCTTAGAGGGATACGGAGGAGGGGGCTACGGCTACACCTTC. Its protein is CASSLEGYGGGGYGYTF.